This TCR beta chain comes out of a study of blood T cell repertoires in COVID-19 (dated by TCRdb to 2019 to 2021). For the study in its entirety: The collaborator samples originated in the United States, Italy and Spain and spanned the acute and convalescent phases of COVID-19. A freely available public database, intended as a resource for researchers studying the immune response to SARS-CoV-2, is where the repertoires were released. Where available, HLA class I and class II types were obtained from metadata supplied by the sample provider rather than from assay-based typing. Sample metadata almost always included a de-identified subject ID, COVID-19 status, age in years and sex. The prospective study material was composed of cDNA or gDNA derived from T cells, B-cell-depleted T cells, or PBMCs. Samples came from the ongoing ImmuneRACE study (first 160 participants) plus 1,254 subjects from 6 global collaborators. Deeply sampled blood TCRbeta repertoires from subjects exposed to, actively infected with, or recovered from COVID-19 were included in the dataset.

Reading from cysteine to phenylalanine, the CDR3 counts 18 amino acids. Of all the DNA, just the CDR3 is kept, 54 bases in frame from base 1. Trimming takes 2 bases off V and 7 bases off J; junction bases not matched to a gene: 8. Sequences SGHTA (CDR1) and FQGNSA (CDR2) are obtained from the germline V gene. A note on this clone: There is no known antigen for this receptor. No base qualities exist here, and no much larger clone lies one base off it.

TCRbeta CDR3 regions were amplified from genomic DNA using the immunoSEQ Assay, a bias-controlled multiplex PCR. The study's own analysis went as follows. The number of nucleated cells in each sample was estimated from the amplification of reference gene primers within the assay. To quantify the absolute abundance of each unique TCRbeta CDR3 rearrangement, sequence reads were collapsed and filtered. For each sample, productive Simpson clonality was calculated as the square root of Simpson's diversity index over productive rearrangements. TCRdb obtained this table from immuneACCESS and retained in-frame rearrangements with V and J assigned. These tables miss some clones; where compared with another copy, unresolved V genes account for less than half of the shortfall, and the remainder is unexplained. That table gives V, J and clone size, and the DNA gave D and trimming. In all, the sample holds around 190,000 clones, and about four fifths of those were seen once. The biggest ten clones account for 3.2% of the sample.

The full study reports these points: The amount of clinical and demographic metadata varied by source and participant and was provided uncurated.

In the prospective study, participants were about 18 to 100 years old, resided in about two dozen geographic areas of the United States, and were enrolled through a virtual design. To assign participants to cohorts, the prospective study relied on clinical history that participants themselves reported in a screening survey and a study questionnaire. A participant counted as exposed if, within 2 weeks of entering the study, that participant had been in contact with someone who had a PCR-confirmed or clinician-diagnosed COVID-19 case. Mobile phlebotomists in the prospective study collected whole blood, serum and a nasopharyngeal or oropharyngeal swab from every participant. Over a roughly 2-month period, participants in the prospective study had the option of providing additional blood draws and questionnaires. Prospective study blood samples were shipped either frozen or at room temperature before DNA extraction.

The sequence was collected from a woman aged 25 to 39 who had been exposed to COVID-19. The chain employs TRBV7-2 and TRBJ2-2; 15 central nucleotides agree with TRBD2. Sequenced: PBMCs or T cells enriched from blood (not recorded which). The DNA sequence follows: TGTGCCAGCAGCTTACGGACTAGCGGGGGGGCCTGGCTCGGGGAGCTGTTTTTT. Its translation is CASSLRTSGGAWLGELFF.